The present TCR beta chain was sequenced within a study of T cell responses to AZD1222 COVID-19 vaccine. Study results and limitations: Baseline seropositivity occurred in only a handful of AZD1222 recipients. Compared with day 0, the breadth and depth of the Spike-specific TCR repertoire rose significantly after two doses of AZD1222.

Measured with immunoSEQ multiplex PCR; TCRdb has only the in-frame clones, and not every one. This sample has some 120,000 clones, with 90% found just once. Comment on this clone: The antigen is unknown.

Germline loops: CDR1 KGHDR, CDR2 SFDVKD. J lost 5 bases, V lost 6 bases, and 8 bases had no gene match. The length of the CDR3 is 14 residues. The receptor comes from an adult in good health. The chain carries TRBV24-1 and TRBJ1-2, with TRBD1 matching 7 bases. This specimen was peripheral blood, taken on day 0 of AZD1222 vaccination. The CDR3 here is CATSMSGGKYGYTF. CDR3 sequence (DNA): TGTGCCACCAGTATGTCAGGGGGTAAATATGGCTACACCTTC.